This TCR beta chain was identified during a study of cytomegalovirus exposure and HLA in healthy donors. Points from the study as a whole: Apart from CMV serostatus, no immune exposure information was available. There was a cluster of highly shared sequence variants that was likely a sequencing artifact. In a later analysis, the majority of CMV-associated beta chains seemingly showed HLA restriction.

About this clone: Its antigen is still unknown.

V was clipped by 7 bases and J by 3 bases, with 18 bases between them. The length of the CDR3 is 16 residues. Germline V CDR1 and CDR2: SNHLY, FYNNEI. PCR involved 60 Vbeta and 13 Jbeta primers. Clones were read by immunoSEQ multiplex PCR, and TCRdb kept only the in-frame ones, dropping some. The sample yields more than 95,000 clones, over 15% seen once. This chain uses TRBV2 with TRBJ2-2; possibly TRBD1 for D (5 bases). This clonotype originated in a female donor in good health and CMV-seropositive. Sequencing used PBMCs. CDR3 loop: CASNNDLTAHTGELFF. The CDR3 DNA reads TGTGCCAGCAATAATGATCTGACAGCCCACACCGGGGAGCTGTTTTTT.